The 27 T cell receptor beta chains below were found in one sample sequenced in a study of Graves' ophthalmopathy and Graves' hyperthyroidism. RNA transcripts served as template for amplifying TCR beta CDR3 sequences. HTBI primers served in a first-round RT-PCR, which a second-round multiplex PCR followed. Via MiXCR, TCRdb re-called the multiplex PCR reads, giving one row per CDR3 protein. The profile shows over 500,000 distinct CDR3 sequences, 20% to 25% of them singletons. The material sequenced was peripheral blood. The source is a woman aged 18-29 years with stable Graves' hyperthyroidism. Some clones in this sample may be carry-over from other donors' samples.

As regards this clonotype: A much larger clone is a single base away; this may be a read error. The chain couples TRBV6-1 to TRBJ1-2, with 9 positions matching TRBD1. V shed 4 bases and J 5 bases; nucleotides not matched to a gene: 14. The CDR3 extends over 17 amino acids. Germline V lookup: CDR1 MNHNS, CDR2 SASEGT. CDR3 residues: CASSVPTGGVGLYGYTF. In DNA form, the CDR3 reads TGTGCCAGCAGTGTCCCAACAGGGGGCGTAGGGTTGTATGGCTACACCTTC.

This clonotype was picked up many times. CDR3: CASSQGETGGYEQYF. The CDR3 DNA reads as TGTGCCAGCAGCCAAGGCGAGACAGGGGGATACGAGCAGTACTTC. The chain links TRBV4-2 to TRBJ2-7, with 9 positions matching TRBD1. V was clipped by 1 base and J by 4 bases; unmatched bases: 5. The CDR3 is made up of 15 amino acids. Per the germline V gene, CDR1 is LGHNA and CDR2 is YNFKEQ.

This clonotype was picked up many times. The rearrangement uses TRBV10-3 and TRBJ1-1; D remains ambiguous. The CDR3 sequence is 13 residues long. Trimming removed 10 bases at V and 2 bases at J, with 14 bases between. CDR1 is ENHRY, CDR2 SYGVKD, per germline. In DNA, the CDR3 is TGTGCCACATCTTTCCACACCAACACTGAAGCTTTCTTT. Translating gives CATSFHTNTEAFF.

About this clonotype: This may stem from a read error, because a much larger clone lies one nucleotide away. The chain carries TRBV6-1 and TRBJ1-1, with 10 bases matching TRBD1. The CDR3 loop spans 15 amino acids. From germline, CDR1 is MNHNS and CDR2 SASEGT. Here the CDR3 reads CASRAGQGGDTESFF. CDR3 DNA: TGTGCCAGCAGGGCCGGACAGGGGGGTGACACTGAATCTTTCTTT.

J is TRBJ1-5 and V is TRBV27; weak D call: TRBD1 (5 bases). This CDR3 is built from 17 residues. CDR1 is MNHEY, CDR2 SMNVEV, per germline (reference sequence). The V end lost 3 bases, the J end lost 4 bases, and 19 bases lay between the germline ends. CDR3 residues: CASSFLGVGPANQPQHF. The DNA for the CDR3 is TGTGCCAGCAGTTTCTTGGGGGTCGGGCCGGCTAATCAGCCCCAGCATTTT.

This clonotype was observed at least ten times. The V and J genes are TRBV12-3 or TRBV12-4 and TRBJ2-4; 11 nucleotides agree with TRBD2. V trimming: 4 bases; J trimming: 6 bases; junction bases outside the gene matches: 2. This CDR3 has 14 residues. DNA of the CDR3: TGTGCCAGCAGTTCCGGGACTAGCGGAAACATTCAGTACTTC. Protein sequence: CASSSGTSGNIQYF.

Details on this clonotype: This may arise from a read error, as a much more abundant clone is one base away. The CDR3 does not end in the conserved phenylalanine or tryptophan, so this is likely a read error. This sequence joins TRBV7-2 and TRBJ1-5; possibly TRBD1 for D (5 bases). The V gene's germline CDR1 is SGHTA and CDR2 FQGNSA. The V gene lost 4 bases and the J gene lost 4 bases, with 8 bases spanning the gap. This CDR3 has 13 amino acids. The CDR3 DNA reads TGTGCCAGCAGCTCCAGGGTTAATCAGCCCCAGCATTTG. Its protein is CASSSRVNQPQHL.

This clonotype was counted at least ten times. The genes are TRBV18 and TRBJ2-5; TRBD2 might be the D (5 bases). CDR1 KGHSH and CDR2 LQKENI come from the germline V gene. Trimming pared 0 bases from V and 4 bases from J, leaving 9 bases between. The CDR3 extends over 14 amino acids. The CDR3 bases are TGTGCCAGCTCACCACCCGGGGAAAGAGAGACCCAGTACTTC. This translates into CASSPPGERETQYF.

This rearrangement joins TRBV12-3 or TRBV12-4 to TRBJ1-2, with TRBD1 identical over 8 bases. Trimming removed 7 bases from V and 0 bases from J; junction bases left unmatched: 7. The CDR3 loop spans 15 amino acids. CDR3 region: CASTFGTGANYGYTF. The CDR3 bases are TGTGCCAGCACTTTTGGGACAGGTGCTAACTATGGCTACACCTTC.

The gene calls are TRBV14 and TRBJ2-5; 12 bases agree with TRBD2. The CDR3 loop spans 17 amino acids. Germline lookup yields CDR1 SGHDN and CDR2 FVKESK. The trim removed 4 bases at V and 0 bases at J, leaving 6 bases unmatched. CDR3 amino acids: CASSPRTSGTHQETQYF. CDR3 sequence (DNA): TGTGCCAGCAGCCCTCGGACTAGCGGGACCCACCAAGAGACCCAGTACTTC.

This clonotype has at least ten counts. The chain couples TRBV20-1 to TRBJ2-7; 11 bases match TRBD2. After removal of 5 bases from V and 4 bases from J, the junction contained 4 bases not matched to a gene. The length of the CDR3 is 13 residues. Germline V gene lookup returns CDR1 DFQATT and CDR2 SNEGSKA (reference sequence). The CDR3 region has the DNA TGCAGTGCTCTGGCTAGCGGGAGGTACGAGCAGTACTTC. This codes for CSALASGRYEQYF.

This clonotype was seen repeatedly, ten times or more. The chain joins TRBV20-1 to TRBJ2-7; unclear D gene. This CDR3 comprises 14 residues. Deletions cut 2 bases from V and 4 bases from J, with 15 bases between. Germline assignment: CDR1 DFQATT and CDR2 SNEGSKA (reference sequence). CDR3: CSARLTRSLYEQYF. In nucleotides, the CDR3 is TGCAGTGCTAGACTAACCCGCAGCCTTTACGAGCAGTACTTC.

This clonotype has just a few counts. The chain couples TRBV28 to TRBJ1-1; D is unresolved. This CDR3 has 12 residues. V lost 6 bases and J 4 bases, leaving 9 bases between the germline ends. Looked up from germline, CDR1 is MDHEN and CDR2 is SYDVKM. The CDR3 loop is CASRIAITEAFF. DNA for the CDR3: TGTGCCAGCAGGATTGCTATCACTGAAGCTTTCTTT.

This chain uses TRBV4-2 with TRBJ2-7; 9 positions agree with TRBD2. The germline V gene encodes CDR1 LGHNA and CDR2 YNFKEQ. V was pared by 0 bases and J by 4 bases, with 13 bases of the junction left unmatched. There are 18 residues in the CDR3. CDR3 nucleotides: TGTGCCAGCAGCCAAGATACATTCGTGGTAGCGGGGGTTTACGAGCAGTACTTC. Translated, it gives CASSQDTFVVAGVYEQYF.

This clonotype was recorded at least ten times. The chain employs TRBV20-1 and TRBJ2-7, with TRBD1 matching over 10 bases. CDR1 and CDR2 (germline): DFQATT, SNEGSKA (reference sequence). This CDR3 contains 14 residues. CDR3 protein: CSITGTGDIYEQYF. The CDR3, as DNA: TGCAGCATAACCGGGACAGGGGACATCTACGAGCAGTACTTC.

There are many counts of this clonotype. The chain carries TRBV29-1 and TRBJ2-5; D is uncertain. The CDR3 has 13 residues. The V end was cut by 3 bases, the J end by 1 base, with 9 bases between. Germline V lookup: CDR1 SQVTM, CDR2 ANQGSEA. CDR3 loop: CSVEGGVQETQYF. CDR3 nucleotide sequence: TGCAGCGTTGAGGGTGGGGTCCAAGAGACCCAGTACTTC.

This clonotype was recorded many times. The chain recombines TRBV6-1 with TRBJ2-7; 10 positions agree with TRBD1. The trim removed 10 bases at V and 7 bases at J, leaving 10 bases unmatched. Per the germline V gene, CDR1 is MNHNS and CDR2 is SASEGT. The CDR3 runs to 13 residues. CDR3 nucleotide sequence: TGTGCCACCAGCGACAGGGGGCTAAGAGAGCAGTACTTC. Amino acids: CATSDRGLREQYF.

This clonotype was counted ten times or more. The rearrangement joins TRBV12-3 or TRBV12-4 to TRBJ2-5, with no clear D. The CDR3 is made up of 12 amino acids. V gave up 6 bases and J gave up 6 bases, with 11 bases separating them. The CDR3 region has the DNA TGTGCCAGCAGCACGAGTAGTAAGACCCAGTACTTC. Residues: CASSTSSKTQYF.

Many counts were recorded for this clonotype. The junction departs from germline at one end; a sequencing error may be responsible. The chain uses TRBV24-1 and TRBJ1-5; maybe TRBD1 (6 bases). Germline lookup yields CDR1 KGHDR and CDR2 SFDVKD. CDR3 size: 12 residues. CDR3 loop: CAPSRQAQPQHF. CDR3 in DNA: TGTGCCCCCAGTAGACAGGCCCAGCCCCAGCATTTT.

This clonotype has at least ten counts. The junction departs from the called germline gene at one end, perhaps through a read error. The chain is built from TRBV28 and TRBJ2-7; D may be TRBD2 (6 bases). The germline V gene has CDR1 MDHEN and CDR2 SYDVKM. The CDR3 contains 11 residues. In DNA, the CDR3 is TGTGCCAGCAGTCAGGACTACGAGCAGCACTTC. Translation: CASSQDYEQHF.

Only a few counts were recorded for this clonotype. J is TRBJ1-1 and V is TRBV4-1, with TRBD1 identical over 7 bases. The CDR3 runs 16 residues. The germline gives CDR1 MGHRA, CDR2 YSYEKL. V was pared by 1 base and J by 0 bases, with 5 bases of the junction left unmatched. The CDR3 here is CASSQGQGRLNTEAFF. DNA for the CDR3: TGCGCCAGCAGCCAAGGACAGGGAAGGTTGAACACTGAAGCTTTCTTT.

At least ten counts were recorded for this clonotype. This CDR3 reads CASSDRAVNYGYTF. CDR3 sequence (DNA): TGTGCCAGCAGTGATAGGGCTGTTAACTATGGCTACACCTTC. The chain couples TRBV25-1 to TRBJ1-2; no clear D gene. Per germline, CDR1 MGHDK and CDR2 SYGVNS. Trimming took off 3 bases at V and 1 base at J, with 9 bases between the two ends. This CDR3 has 14 amino acids.

There are many counts of this clonotype. This CDR3 reads CSATPSGFGQPQHF. CDR3 coding DNA: TGCAGTGCGACACCCAGCGGGTTCGGCCAGCCCCAGCATTTT. The chain links TRBV20-1 to TRBJ1-5; no clear D gene. CDR1 and CDR2 (germline): DFQATT, SNEGSKA (reference sequence). The V and J ends lost 6 bases and 7 bases respectively, with 19 bases between them. This CDR3 has 14 residues.

This clonotype was seen at least ten times. V usage is TRBV24-1 and J usage is TRBJ2-5, with 9 bases aligning to TRBD1. This CDR3 has 17 amino acids. Germline V lookup: CDR1 KGHDR, CDR2 SFDVKD. Trimming cost V 3 bases and J 2 bases; bases outside gene matches: 9. CDR3 nucleotides: TGTGCCACCAGTGATAAAACCGGGACAGGGAGGCAAGAGACCCAGTACTTC. It codes for CATSDKTGTGRQETQYF.

The rearrangement links TRBV5-1 to TRBJ2-7; D is uncertain. This CDR3 has 13 amino acids. CDR1 and CDR2 from the germline V gene are SGHRS and YFSETQ. Trimming left V 4 bases short and J 2 bases short, with 10 bases between. The CDR3 coding sequence is TGCGCCAGCAGCCGCAAGGAAGCCTACGAGCAGTACTTC. Translation: CASSRKEAYEQYF.

CDR3 amino acids: CASRFGARGLNSPLHF. The CDR3, as DNA: TGTGCCAGCAGGTTCGGCGCCAGGGGGCTTAATTCACCCCTCCACTTT. This rearrangement joins TRBV27 to TRBJ1-6; 8 nucleotides align to TRBD1. Germline values: CDR1 MNHEY, CDR2 SMNVEV (reference sequence). This CDR3 region has 16 residues. Trimming at V came to 6 bases and at J to 6 bases, leaving 10 bases not matched to a gene.

This clonotype was detected ten times or more. The chain employs TRBV11-2 and TRBJ2-7, with unresolved D. V shed 0 bases and J shed 1 base, with 10 bases lying between them. The V gene's germline CDR1 is SGHAT and CDR2 FQNNGV. The CDR3 is made up of 15 amino acids. The CDR3 loop reads CASSLDLGLSYEQYF. CDR3 DNA: TGTGCCAGCAGCTTAGATCTTGGGTTATCCTACGAGCAGTACTTC.